This T cell receptor beta chain was observed in a study of shared T cell receptors in the human thymus. V was cut by 5 bases and J by 0 bases, with 16 bases left in between. Germline V gene data show CDR1 as MDHEN and CDR2 as SYDVKM. The CDR3 loop spans 16 amino acids. Profiled with immunoSEQ multiplex PCR; TCRdb holds only in-frame clones, not every one. The sample includes hundreds of thousands of clones, 88% seen only once; the top ten take about 0.01%. This same sample was also taken into another study, of human thymus T cells. Turning to that study: From resections taken during corrective heart surgery, the thymus tissue was obtained.

V gene TRBV28 combines with J gene TRBJ1-1; D remains ambiguous. The sample comprised thymocytes. The clonotype comes from a boy younger than two with a congenital heart defect. The CDR3 DNA sequence: TGTGCCAGCAGTCCGGCGCGACACACCATGAACACTGAAGCTTTCTTT. Translating gives CASSPARHTMNTEAFF.